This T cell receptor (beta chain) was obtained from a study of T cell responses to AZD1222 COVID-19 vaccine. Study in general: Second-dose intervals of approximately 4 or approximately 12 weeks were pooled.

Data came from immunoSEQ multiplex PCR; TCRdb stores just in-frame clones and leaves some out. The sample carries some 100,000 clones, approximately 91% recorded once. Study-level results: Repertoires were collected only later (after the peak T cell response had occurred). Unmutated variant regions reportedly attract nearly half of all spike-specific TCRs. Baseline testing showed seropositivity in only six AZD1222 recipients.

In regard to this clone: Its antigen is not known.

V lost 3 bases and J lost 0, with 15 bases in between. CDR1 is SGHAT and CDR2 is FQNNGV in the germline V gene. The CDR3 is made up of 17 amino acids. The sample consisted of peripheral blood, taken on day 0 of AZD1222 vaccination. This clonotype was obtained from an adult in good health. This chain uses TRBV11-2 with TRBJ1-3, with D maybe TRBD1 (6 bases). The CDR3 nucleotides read TGTGCCAGCAGCTTGCTTTGGGACACCACCTCTGGAAACACCATATATTTT. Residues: CASSLLWDTTSGNTIYF.